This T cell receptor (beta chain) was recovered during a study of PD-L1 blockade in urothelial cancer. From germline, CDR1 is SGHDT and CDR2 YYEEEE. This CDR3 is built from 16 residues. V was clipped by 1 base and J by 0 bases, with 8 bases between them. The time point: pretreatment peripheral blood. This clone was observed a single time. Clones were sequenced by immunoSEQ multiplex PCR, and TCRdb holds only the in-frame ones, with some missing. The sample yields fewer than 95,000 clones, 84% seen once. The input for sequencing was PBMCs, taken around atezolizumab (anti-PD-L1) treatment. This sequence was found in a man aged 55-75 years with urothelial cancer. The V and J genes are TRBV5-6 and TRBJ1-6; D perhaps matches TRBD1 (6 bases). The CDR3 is CASSLQGSSYNSPLHF. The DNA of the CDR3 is TGTGCCAGCAGCTTGCAGGGGAGCTCCTATAATTCACCCCTCCACTTT.